The 7 T cell receptor beta chains below come from one sample, sequenced in a study of blood T cells in healthy people across ages. A J-beta primer mix and a sample-barcoded 5' primer were used in a second PCR of roughly 7 to 12 cycles. TCRdb called the 5' RACE reads again in MiXCR, with one record for every CDR3 protein. The repertoire includes around 990,000 distinct CDR3 sequences, 30% to 40% of them detected once, and 10% to 15% sits in the top ten. Sequencing used blood. Receptors originate from a man younger than 35 in good health.

The rearrangement uses TRBV6-6 and TRBJ2-1; 8 bases match TRBD1. The CDR3 length is 13 residues. Germline-derived CDR1 and CDR2 are MNHNY and SVGAGI (reference sequence). V lost 5 bases, J lost 9 bases, and 6 bases stayed unmatched. The CDR3 DNA is TGTGCCAGCAGTCTCCGGACAGGGAGTGAGCAGTTCTTC. It is translated as CASSLRTGSEQFF.

At least ten counts were recorded for this clonotype. J is TRBJ1-1 and V is TRBV27; D is uncertain. V shed 8 bases and J shed 11 bases, with 21 bases lying between them. CDR3 size: 13 residues. Germline V lookup: CDR1 MNHEY, CDR2 SMNVEV (reference sequence). The chain's CDR3 is CASFVPGGVKAFF. The CDR3 DNA is TGTGCCAGCTTTGTTCCGGGCGGCGTTAAGGCTTTCTTT.

The table lists this clonotype with a few counts. In DNA, the CDR3 is TGTGCCAGCAGCGTAGCTGGGACTAGCGGGGATACGCAGTATTTT. Translated: CASSVAGTSGDTQYF. V usage is TRBV9 and J usage is TRBJ2-3; TRBD2 agrees at 12 bases. V was clipped by 0 bases and J by 6 bases; unmatched bases: 2. CDR1 is SGDLS, CDR2 YYNGEE, per germline. This CDR3 is built from 15 residues.

This chain uses TRBV3-1 with TRBJ2-3; D remains ambiguous. From germline, CDR1 is LGHDT and CDR2 YNNKEL (reference sequence). This CDR3 has 14 amino acids. V was trimmed by 0 bases and J by 6 bases, leaving 10 bases between them. CDR3 protein: CASSQDFSGDTQYF. The CDR3 DNA reads TGTGCCAGCAGCCAAGATTTTTCTGGGGATACGCAGTATTTT.

J is TRBJ2-5 and V is TRBV11-2; D call uncertain. Germline lookup yields CDR1 SGHAT and CDR2 FQNNGV. Trimming shortened V by 8 bases and J by 4 bases, and 5 bases separated the two germline ends. This CDR3 has 10 residues. The CDR3 sequence: CASDGETQYF. The CDR3 region has the DNA TGTGCCAGCGACGGAGAGACCCAGTACTTC.

This chain joins TRBV5-1 and TRBJ1-1, with D possibly matching TRBD1 (6 bases). This CDR3 comprises 14 residues. Germline V lookup: CDR1 SGHRS, CDR2 YFSETQ. V gave up 0 bases and J gave up 8 bases, with 14 bases separating them. CDR3 nucleotide sequence: TGCGCCAGCAGCTTGGCCCCCCCCGACAGGGAAGCTTTCTTT. Protein: CASSLAPPDREAFF. Full variable domain (rest looked up from reference TRBV5-1 and TRBJ1-1): KAGVTQTPRYLIKTRGQQVTLSCSPISGHRSVSWYQQTPGQGLQFLFEYFSETQRNKGNFPGRFSGRQFSNSRSEMNVSTLELGDSALYLCASSLAPPDREAFFGQGTRLTVV.

This clonotype was counted ten times or more. V and J are TRBV12-3 or TRBV12-4 and TRBJ1-1; no definite D call. Trimming shortened V by 1 base and J by 7 bases, and 4 bases separated the two germline ends. This CDR3 contains 11 residues. Here the CDR3 DNA reads TGTGCCAGCAGTTTAGGTGTTGAAGCTTTCTTT. Amino acid sequence: CASSLGVEAFF.